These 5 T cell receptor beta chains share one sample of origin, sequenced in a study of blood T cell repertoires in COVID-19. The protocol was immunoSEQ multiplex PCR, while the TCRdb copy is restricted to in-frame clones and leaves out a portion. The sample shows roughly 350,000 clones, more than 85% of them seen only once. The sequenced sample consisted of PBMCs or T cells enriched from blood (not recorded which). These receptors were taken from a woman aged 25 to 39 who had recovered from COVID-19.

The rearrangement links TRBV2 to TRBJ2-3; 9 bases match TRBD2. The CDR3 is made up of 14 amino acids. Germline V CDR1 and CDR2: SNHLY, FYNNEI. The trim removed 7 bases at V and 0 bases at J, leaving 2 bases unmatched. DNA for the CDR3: TGTGCCAGCAAGCTAGCGGGGAGCACAGATACGCAGTATTTT. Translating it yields CASKLAGSTDTQYF. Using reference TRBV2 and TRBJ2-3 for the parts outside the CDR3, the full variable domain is EPEVTQTPSHQVTQMGQEVILRCVPISNHLYFYWYRQILGQKVEFLVSFYNNEISEKSEIFDDQFSVERPDGSNFTLKIRSTKLEDSAMYFCASKLAGSTDTQYFGPGTRLTVL.

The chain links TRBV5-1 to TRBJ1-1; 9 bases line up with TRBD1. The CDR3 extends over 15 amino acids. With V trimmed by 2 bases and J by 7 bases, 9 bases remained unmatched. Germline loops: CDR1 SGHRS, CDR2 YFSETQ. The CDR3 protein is CASSLLPGQGLEAFF. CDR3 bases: TGCGCCAGCAGCTTACTACCGGGACAGGGCCTTGAAGCTTTCTTT.

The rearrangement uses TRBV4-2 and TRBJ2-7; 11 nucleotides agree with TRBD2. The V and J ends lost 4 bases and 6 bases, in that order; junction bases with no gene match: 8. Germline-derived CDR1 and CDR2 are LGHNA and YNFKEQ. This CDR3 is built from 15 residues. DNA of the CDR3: TGTGCCAGCAGCCTAGAGTCCGGACTAGCGGGCGAGCAGTACTTC. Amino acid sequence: CASSLESGLAGEQYF.

The CDR3 nucleotides read TGTGCCAGTAGTCCACCGATGGTACAGGGCGGAAGCTATGGCTACACCTTC. Protein product: CASSPPMVQGGSYGYTF. V gene TRBV19 combines with J gene TRBJ1-2; D may be TRBD1 (6 bases). V lost 5 bases and J lost 4, with 23 bases in between. Germline V gene data show CDR1 as LNHDA and CDR2 as SQIVND (reference sequence). This CDR3 has 17 residues.

CDR3 residues: CASSFVTATDTQYF. The CDR3 DNA reads TGTGCCAGCAGCTTTGTGACAGCCACAGATACGCAGTATTTT. V usage is TRBV5-4 and J usage is TRBJ2-3, with a tentative D call TRBD1 (5 bases). Germline V gene sequence: CDR1 SGHNT, CDR2 YYREEE (reference sequence). The germline V and J ends were trimmed by 2 bases and 2 bases, with 9 bases remaining between them. This CDR3 has 14 residues.